Below, 31 T cell receptor beta chains from the same sample are listed, as sequenced in a study of blood T cell repertoires in COVID-19. This table comes from immunoSEQ multiplex PCR, and its TCRdb copy is limited to in-frame clones, with some not included. The repertoire holds about 350,000 clones, with 91% as singletons. Sequencing input: peripheral blood. These receptor sequences come from a woman between 18 and 30 years old who had recovered from COVID-19.

The chain recombines TRBV27 with TRBJ1-1, with 9 bases fitting TRBD1. Looked up from germline, CDR1 is MNHEY and CDR2 is SMNVEV (reference sequence). The CDR3 has 14 amino acids. Trimming cost V 4 bases and J 4 bases; bases outside gene matches: 4. The DNA of the CDR3 is TGTGCCAGCAGTTGGGCGGACAGGGGCACTGAAGCTTTCTTT. Translating it yields CASSWADRGTEAFF.

The chain links TRBV5-5 to TRBJ2-1; 8 nucleotides line up with TRBD2. Per the germline V gene, CDR1 is SGHKS and CDR2 is YYEKEE (reference sequence). This CDR3 is built from 14 residues. Losses at the gene ends were 4 bases for V and 2 bases for J; bases not matched to a gene: 2. CDR3 protein: CASSSGGTYNEQFF. The CDR3 region has the DNA TGTGCCAGCAGCAGCGGGGGTACCTACAATGAGCAGTTCTTC.

The chain has TRBV24-1 and TRBJ2-2; unclear D gene. Germline V gene data show CDR1 as KGHDR and CDR2 as SFDVKD. V lost 3 bases, J lost 3 bases, and 10 bases lay in between. This CDR3 spans 15 amino acids. The CDR3 loop is CATSDLGSDTGELFF. The CDR3 coding sequence is TGTGCCACCAGTGATCTTGGAAGCGACACCGGGGAGCTGTTTTTT.

The rearrangement links TRBV5-6 to TRBJ2-7; D possibly corresponds to TRBD2 (6 bases). Trimming stripped 7 bases from V and 3 bases from J, with 11 bases between. The length of the CDR3 is 12 residues. CDR1 is SGHDT, CDR2 YYEEEE, per germline. The CDR3 loop is CASGRDFYEQYV. The DNA for the CDR3 is TGTGCCAGCGGGCGGGACTTCTACGAGCAGTACGTC.

The chain employs TRBV24-1 and TRBJ1-5, with D unclear. The V end lost 4 bases, the J end lost 10 bases, and 13 bases lay between the germline ends. The V gene's germline CDR1 is KGHDR and CDR2 SFDVKD. This CDR3 has 13 residues. DNA of the CDR3: TGTGCCACCAGTGACCTCAACCTCAGTCCCCAGCATTTT. Its translation: CATSDLNLSPQHF.

The chain has TRBV6-4 and TRBJ2-1; 15 bases are a match to TRBD2. The CDR3 has 16 amino acids. V lost 0 bases, J lost 9 bases, and 3 bases stayed unmatched. Germline V lookup: CDR1 MRHNA, CDR2 SNTAGT. The CDR3 is CASSDSGLAGGSEQFF. CDR3 DNA: TGTGCCAGCAGTGACTCGGGACTAGCGGGAGGTAGTGAGCAGTTCTTC.

The CDR3 here is CATSDRQSNQPQHF. CDR3 nucleotides: TGTGCCACCAGTGACAGACAGAGCAATCAGCCCCAGCATTTT. The chain uses TRBV24-1 and TRBJ1-5, with D tentatively TRBD1 (5 bases). Germline loops: CDR1 KGHDR, CDR2 SFDVKD. This CDR3 is 14 amino acids long. V lost 4 bases to trimming and J lost 1 base, with 7 bases between them.

The chain carries TRBV28 and TRBJ1-1, with D tentatively TRBD1 (6 bases). Germline CDR1 and CDR2: MDHEN and SYDVKM. Between the trimmed V and J ends, which lost 6 bases and 4 bases, there was a span of 15 bases. The CDR3 loop spans 14 amino acids. The CDR3 is CASRIRRGSTEAFF. The DNA for the CDR3 is TGTGCCAGCAGGATTCGCAGGGGTAGCACTGAAGCTTTCTTT.

V usage is TRBV28 and J usage is TRBJ1-4; tentative D call: TRBD1 (6 bases). V dropped 3 bases and J dropped 3 bases, with 8 bases sitting between them. The CDR3 contains 14 residues. Germline V CDR1 and CDR2: MDHEN, SYDVKM. The CDR3 protein is CASSLTGPNEKLFF. DNA of the CDR3: TGTGCCAGCAGTTTGACAGGACCTAATGAAAAACTGTTTTTT.

The V and J genes are TRBV7-9 and TRBJ1-2, with 11 bases lining up with TRBD1. Germline CDR1 is SEHNR and CDR2 is FQNEAQ (reference sequence). J was trimmed by 4 bases and V by 5 bases; bases with no gene match: 9. There are 16 residues in the CDR3. The CDR3 protein is CASSPPGTGGGYGYTF. The DNA of the CDR3 is TGTGCCAGCAGCCCCCCCGGGACAGGGGGTGGCTATGGCTACACCTTC.

The rearrangement links TRBV5-1 to TRBJ1-1, with D tentatively TRBD1 (5 bases). The CDR3 length is 15 residues. V lost 2 bases and J lost 4, with 15 bases in between. Germline V gene sequence: CDR1 SGHRS, CDR2 YFSETQ. The CDR3, as DNA: TGCGCCAGCAGCTTTAAGGAGGGGATTCGCACTGAAGCTTTCTTT. Translation gives CASSFKEGIRTEAFF.

The genes are TRBV7-8 and TRBJ2-2; D unclear. The ends were cut back, 4 bases at V and 6 bases at J, with 3 bases in the middle. There are 11 residues in the CDR3. Germline V gene data show CDR1 as SGHVS and CDR2 as FQNEAQ. DNA of the CDR3: TGTGCCAGCAGCTCCTCCGGGGAGCTGTTTTTT. Translation: CASSSSGELFF.

A single count supports this clone. The V and J genes are TRBV11-2 and TRBJ1-1; no clear D gene. V was trimmed by 1 base and J by 7 bases, leaving 10 bases between them. CDR1 and CDR2 (germline): SGHAT, FQNNGV. The CDR3 has 13 residues. CDR3 amino acids: CASSLGGGSEAFF. CDR3 nucleotides: TGTGCCAGCAGCTTAGGGGGAGGCAGTGAAGCTTTCTTT.

Written as DNA, the CDR3 is TGTGCCACCAGCAGAGAGCAGCGGGAGGGCCCGGACAATGAGCAGTTCTTC. Translated: CATSREQREGPDNEQFF. V and J are TRBV15 and TRBJ2-1, with 10 bases identical to TRBD2. After removal of 0 bases from V and 5 bases from J, the junction contained 7 bases not matched to a gene. Germline CDR1 is LNHNV and CDR2 is YYDKDF (reference sequence). This CDR3 has 17 residues.

This clone appeared a single time. V is TRBV5-1 and J is TRBJ1-3; 8 bases are shared with TRBD1. V lost 1 base and J lost 3; bases outside the gene matches: 3. The CDR3 has 15 residues. Germline V gene lookup returns CDR1 SGHRS and CDR2 YFSETQ. The CDR3 coding sequence is TGCGCCAGCAGCTTGCAGGGGGCGCATGGAAACACCATATATTTT. It codes for CASSLQGAHGNTIYF.

The table lists this clone with a count of one. V is TRBV10-3 and J is TRBJ1-5, with TRBD1 matching 7 bases. This CDR3 has 16 residues. Germline V CDR1 and CDR2: ENHRY, SYGVKD. J was trimmed by 0 bases and V by 10 bases; bases with no gene match: 12. In DNA, the CDR3 is TGTGCCACTCGGGACAGAGCGTATCCTAGCAATCAGCCCCAGCATTTT. Translation gives CATRDRAYPSNQPQHF.

The J gene is TRBJ1-2, the V gene TRBV5-1; 9 nucleotides line up with TRBD1. This CDR3 spans 14 amino acids. Germline V gene sequence: CDR1 SGHRS, CDR2 YFSETQ. J lost 8 bases, V lost 4 bases, and 9 bases had no gene match. The CDR3 DNA reads as TGCGCCAGCAGCCCAGGACAGGGGTTGTACGGCTACACCTTC. It is translated as CASSPGQGLYGYTF.

The J gene is TRBJ2-2, the V gene TRBV27; 8 bases match TRBD1. The CDR3 runs to 15 residues. V was clipped by 6 bases and J by 5 bases; unmatched bases: 8. Germline CDR1 reads MNHEY; CDR2 reads SMNVEV (reference sequence). The CDR3 region has the DNA TGTGCCAGCAGAATGGGCAGGGGGCTTACCGGGGAGCTGTTTTTT. This sequence encodes CASRMGRGLTGELFF.

The genes are TRBV6-5 and TRBJ2-3; D might be TRBD1 (6 bases). V shed 6 bases and J shed 2 bases, with 12 bases lying between them. Germline V CDR1 and CDR2: MNHEY, SVGAGI. The CDR3 has 14 amino acids. The CDR3 DNA is TGTGCCAGCAGGTGGGACAAACCCACAGATACGCAGTATTTT. The encoded protein is CASRWDKPTDTQYF.

The chain links TRBV27 to TRBJ2-1; 7 nucleotides match TRBD2. The CDR3 sequence is 14 residues long. The V and J ends lost 7 bases and 4 bases, in that order; junction bases with no gene match: 7. Per the germline V gene, CDR1 is MNHEY and CDR2 is SMNVEV (reference sequence). The CDR3 coding sequence is TGTGCCAGCACCAAACCGGGACTATACAATGAGCAGTTCTTC. Encoded protein: CASTKPGLYNEQFF.

The rearrangement uses TRBV6-2 or TRBV6-3 and TRBJ2-3; D perhaps matches TRBD2 (6 bases). CDR3 size: 15 residues. Germline CDR1 reads MNHEY; CDR2 reads SVGEGT. Trimming removed 5 bases from V and 4 bases from J, with 16 bases in between. CDR3 loop: CASSMDYTPSDTQYF. CDR3 DNA: TGTGCCAGCAGTATGGACTATACACCCTCAGATACGCAGTATTTT.

This sequence joins TRBV6-2 or TRBV6-3 and TRBJ2-3; 15 bases match TRBD2. J gave up 7 bases and V 6 bases, and 8 bases lay outside the gene matches. There are 16 residues in the CDR3. Germline CDR1 reads MNHEY; CDR2 reads SVGEGT. The CDR3 protein is CASRYPGTSGRNTQYF. In nucleotides, the CDR3 is TGTGCCAGCAGATACCCCGGGACTAGCGGGAGGAATACGCAGTATTTT.

The chain employs TRBV5-4 and TRBJ1-2, with D maybe TRBD1 (6 bases). CDR1 is SGHNT and CDR2 is YYREEE in the germline V gene (reference sequence). CDR3 length: 16 residues. The V and J ends lost 5 bases and 0 bases respectively, with 17 bases between them. The CDR3 sequence: CASRNFNAGANYGYTF. CDR3 coding DNA: TGTGCCAGCAGGAACTTCAATGCAGGGGCTAACTATGGCTACACCTTC.

The rearrangement links TRBV7-9 to TRBJ1-3, with 7 bases aligning to TRBD1. With 1 base clipped from V and 2 bases from J, the junction kept 5 bases outside the gene matches. The CDR3 is 16 amino acids. Germline loops: CDR1 SEHNR, CDR2 FQNEAQ (reference sequence). The DNA of the CDR3 is TGTGCCAGCAGCTTAGAGGGACAGTACGCTGGAAACACCATATATTTT. Translating it yields CASSLEGQYAGNTIYF.

The chain links TRBV6-2 or TRBV6-3 to TRBJ2-7, with D possibly being TRBD1 (5 bases). V lost 2 bases, J lost 2 bases, and 16 bases lay in between. CDR1 is MNHEY, CDR2 SVGEGT, per germline. This CDR3 region has 16 residues. The CDR3 nucleotides are TGTGCCAGCAGTTACACTCGGTCCCAAGGGGCCTACGAGCAGTACGTC. Its translation is CASSYTRSQGAYEQYV.

The chain is built from TRBV10-3 and TRBJ1-6; possibly TRBD1 for D (6 bases). The length of the CDR3 is 14 residues. The germline CDR1 and CDR2 sequences are ENHRY and SYGVKD. Trimming took 3 bases from V and 7 from J, leaving 10 bases between them. The DNA for the CDR3 is TGTGCCATCAGTGAAGCGCAGGGGAATTCACCCCTCCACTTT. Protein product: CAISEAQGNSPLHF.

V is TRBV28 and J is TRBJ2-5; a possible D gene is TRBD1 (6 bases). CDR1 MDHEN and CDR2 SYDVKM come from the germline V gene. Trimming took off 5 bases at V and 1 base at J, with 8 bases between the two ends. This CDR3 has 13 amino acids. In DNA form, the CDR3 reads TGTGCCAGCAGTCGACAGGCCCAAGAGACCCAGTACTTC. Translation: CASSRQAQETQYF.

In the case of this clone: Other DNA sequences of this sample code for an identical CDR3. The chain combines TRBV9 with TRBJ2-3; possible D gene TRBD2, 5 bases. Per germline, CDR1 SGDLS and CDR2 YYNGEE. The CDR3 runs 14 residues. Trimming removed 5 bases at V and 4 bases at J, with 14 bases between. CDR3 region: CASSPGGGADTQYF. The CDR3 DNA sequence: TGTGCCAGCAGTCCTGGAGGTGGCGCAGATACGCAGTATTTT. Full variable domain (missing parts from reference TRBV9 and TRBJ2-3): DSGVTQTPKHLITATGQRVTLRCSPRSGDLSVYWYQQSLDQGLQFLIQYYNGEERAKGNILERFSAQQFPDLHSELNLSSLELGDSALYFCASSPGGGADTQYFGPGTRLTVL.

The CDR3 DNA is TGCGCCAGCAGTGAGAGTACAGGGTTATCTTCACCCCTCCACTTT. Translation gives CASSESTGLSSPLHF. V gene TRBV10-2 combines with J gene TRBJ1-6; possible D gene TRBD1, 6 bases. The CDR3 spans 15 residues. V lost 2 bases and J lost 9, with 14 bases in between. Germline V lookup: CDR1 WSHSY, CDR2 SAAADI.

This clone showed up just once. The V call is TRBV30, the J call TRBJ2-7, with a weak D call TRBD1 (6 bases). The CDR3 is 13 amino acids. The V and J ends lost 8 bases and 7 bases respectively, with 21 bases between them. Germline CDR1 and CDR2: GTSNPN and SVGIG (reference sequence). CDR3 sequence: CARQGTGGEEQYV. The DNA of the CDR3 is TGTGCCAGGCAGGGGACCGGAGGAGAAGAGCAGTACGTC.

As for this clone: The sample holds other DNA sequences that translate to the same CDR3. This chain connects TRBV4-3 to TRBJ1-5, with a weak D call TRBD1 (5 bases). The CDR3 covers 15 residues. Germline lookup yields CDR1 LGHNA and CDR2 YSLEER. Between the trimmed V and J ends, which lost 0 bases and 5 bases, there was a span of 11 bases. The DNA for the CDR3 is TGCGCCAGCAGCCAAGATGTGGGGGGATATCAGCCCCAGCATTTT. The encoded protein is CASSQDVGGYQPQHF.